This TCR beta chain was sequenced during a study of T cell responses to AZD1222 COVID-19 vaccine. As for the study in general: Analysis merged second doses at about 4 or about 12 weeks. The study's findings and limits: Unmutated variant regions are reportedly targeted by nearly half of spike-specific TCRs. Repertoire sampling occurred only after the peak T cell response.

Worth noting for this clone: Antigen unknown.

Only in-frame clones appear in the TCRdb table, and some are missing; sequencing was by immunoSEQ multiplex PCR. The sample records under 300,000 clones, over 90% being singletons. The CDR3 is made up of 16 amino acids. Germline V gene lookup returns CDR1 SNHLY and CDR2 FYNNEI. The V and J ends lost 6 bases and 1 base, in that order; junction bases with no gene match: 6. Sequenced material: peripheral blood, taken on day 0 of AZD1222 vaccination. The sequence derives from an adult in good health. The rearrangement uses TRBV2 and TRBJ2-3; 11 positions match TRBD2. Written as DNA, the CDR3 is TGTGCCAGCAGAATTACTAGCGGGGGACGCACAGATACGCAGTATTTT. Translation gives CASRITSGGRTDTQYF.